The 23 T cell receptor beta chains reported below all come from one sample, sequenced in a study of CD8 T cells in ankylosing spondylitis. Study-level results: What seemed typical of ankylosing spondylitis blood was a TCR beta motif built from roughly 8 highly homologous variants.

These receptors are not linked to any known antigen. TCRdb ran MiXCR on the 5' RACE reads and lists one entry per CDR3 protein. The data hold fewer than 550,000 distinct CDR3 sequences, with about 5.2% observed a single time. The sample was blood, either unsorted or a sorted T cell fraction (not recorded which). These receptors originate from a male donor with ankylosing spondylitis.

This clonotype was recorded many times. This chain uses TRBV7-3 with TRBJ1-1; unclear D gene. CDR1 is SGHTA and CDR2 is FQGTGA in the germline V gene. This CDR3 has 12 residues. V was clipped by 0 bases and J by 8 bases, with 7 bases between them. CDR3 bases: TGTGCCAGCAGCTTAACAGGGATAGAAGCTTTCTTT. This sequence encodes CASSLTGIEAFF.

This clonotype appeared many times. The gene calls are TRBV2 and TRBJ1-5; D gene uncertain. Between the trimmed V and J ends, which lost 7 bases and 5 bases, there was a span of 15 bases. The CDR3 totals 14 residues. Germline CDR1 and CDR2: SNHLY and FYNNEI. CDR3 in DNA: TGTGCCAGCACCGGAATGAGTAGGGATCAGCCCCAGCATTTT. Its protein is CASTGMSRDQPQHF.

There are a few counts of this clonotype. The CDR3 spells CASSPSDYSIYEQYF. The CDR3 DNA sequence: TGTGCCAGCAGCCCCTCGGACTACTCAATCTACGAGCAGTACTTC. The V gene is TRBV7-2, the J gene TRBJ2-7, with D perhaps matching TRBD2 (6 bases). Germline-derived CDR1 and CDR2 are SGHTA and FQGNSA. With 5 bases removed from V and 3 bases from J, the gap between germline ends came to 17 bases. The CDR3 runs 15 residues.

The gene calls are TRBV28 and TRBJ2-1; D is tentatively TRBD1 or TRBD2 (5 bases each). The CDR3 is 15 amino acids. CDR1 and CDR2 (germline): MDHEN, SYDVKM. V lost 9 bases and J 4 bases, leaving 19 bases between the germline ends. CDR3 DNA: TGTGCCAGTGGGACGCCGGCTCCATATTACAATGAGCAGTTCTTC. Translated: CASGTPAPYYNEQFF.

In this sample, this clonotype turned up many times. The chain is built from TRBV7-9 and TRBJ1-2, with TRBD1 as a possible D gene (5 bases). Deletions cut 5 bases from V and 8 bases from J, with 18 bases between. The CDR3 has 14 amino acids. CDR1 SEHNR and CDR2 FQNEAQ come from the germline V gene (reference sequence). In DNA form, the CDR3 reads TGTGCCAGCAGCCCGGGGCCGTCACCCTCAGGCTACACCTTC. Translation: CASSPGPSPSGYTF.

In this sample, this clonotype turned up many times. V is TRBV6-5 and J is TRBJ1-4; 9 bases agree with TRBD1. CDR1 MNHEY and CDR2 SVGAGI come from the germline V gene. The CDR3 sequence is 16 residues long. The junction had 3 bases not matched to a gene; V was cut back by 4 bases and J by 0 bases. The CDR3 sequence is CASSLDRGATNEKLFF. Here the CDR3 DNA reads TGTGCCAGCAGTTTGGACAGGGGAGCAACTAATGAAAAACTGTTTTTT.

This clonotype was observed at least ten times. The CDR3 bases are TGCAGCGTTCCAATCACAGCGGGGGGGCCCTACAATGAGCAGTTCTTC. Encoded protein: CSVPITAGGPYNEQFF. The chain employs TRBV29-1 and TRBJ2-1; 10 positions agree with TRBD2. Germline trimming cut 5 bases from V and 2 bases from J; bases unmatched to any gene: 9. CDR1 and CDR2 (germline): SQVTM, ANQGSEA. The CDR3 covers 16 residues.

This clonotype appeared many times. CDR3 in DNA: TGCGCCAGCGGACTCCTAGGGGAATCTACCGGGGAGCTGTTTTTT. Protein: CASGLLGESTGELFF. This rearrangement joins TRBV5-1 to TRBJ2-2; either TRBD1 or TRBD2 may supply D (5 bases each). V lost 7 bases and J lost 5, with 18 bases in between. Germline values: CDR1 SGHRS, CDR2 YFSETQ. The CDR3 spans 15 residues. The full variable domain, in which reference TRBV5-1 and TRBJ2-2 provide the parts outside the CDR3, is KAGVTQTPRYLIKTRGQQVTLSCSPISGHRSVSWYQQTPGQGLQFLFEYFSETQRNKGNFPGRFSGRQFSNSRSEMNVSTLELGDSALYLCASGLLGESTGELFFGEGSRLTVL.

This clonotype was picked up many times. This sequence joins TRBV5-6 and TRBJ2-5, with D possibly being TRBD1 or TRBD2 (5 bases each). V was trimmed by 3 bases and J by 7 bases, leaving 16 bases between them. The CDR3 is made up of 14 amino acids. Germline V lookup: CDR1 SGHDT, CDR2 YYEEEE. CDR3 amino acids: CASSWGPALGTQYF. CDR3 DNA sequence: TGTGCCAGCAGCTGGGGACCGGCCCTGGGGACCCAGTACTTC.

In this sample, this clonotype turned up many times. The CDR3 DNA is TGTGCCAGCAGCCAAGGCAGGGAGAGAGCTAACTATGGCTACACCTTC. Protein sequence: CASSQGRERANYGYTF. This rearrangement joins TRBV4-2 to TRBJ1-2; tentative D call: TRBD1 (5 bases). The germline CDR1 and CDR2 sequences are LGHNA and YNFKEQ. This CDR3 is 16 amino acids long. The germline V and J ends were trimmed by 1 base and 0 bases, with 12 bases remaining between them.

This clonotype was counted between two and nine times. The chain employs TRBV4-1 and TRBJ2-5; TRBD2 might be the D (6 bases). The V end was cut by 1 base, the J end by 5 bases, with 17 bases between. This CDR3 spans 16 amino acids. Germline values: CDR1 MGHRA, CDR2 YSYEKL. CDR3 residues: CASSQGQEGFEETQYF. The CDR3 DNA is TGCGCCAGCAGCCAAGGTCAGGAGGGGTTTGAGGAGACCCAGTACTTC.

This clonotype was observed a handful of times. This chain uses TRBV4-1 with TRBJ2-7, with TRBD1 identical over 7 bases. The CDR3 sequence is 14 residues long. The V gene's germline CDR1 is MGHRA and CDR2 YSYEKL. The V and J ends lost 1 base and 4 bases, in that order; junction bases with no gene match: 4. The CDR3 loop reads CASSQVDREYEQYF. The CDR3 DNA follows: TGCGCCAGCAGCCAAGTCGACAGGGAGTACGAGCAGTACTTC.

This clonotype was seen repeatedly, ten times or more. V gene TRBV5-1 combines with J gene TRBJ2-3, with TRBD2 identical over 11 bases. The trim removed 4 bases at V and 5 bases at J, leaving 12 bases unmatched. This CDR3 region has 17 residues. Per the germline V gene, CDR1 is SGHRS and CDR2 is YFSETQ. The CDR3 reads CASSRSLAGGRGDTQYF. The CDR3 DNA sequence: TGCGCCAGCAGCCGTAGCCTAGCGGGGGGCAGAGGAGATACGCAGTATTTT. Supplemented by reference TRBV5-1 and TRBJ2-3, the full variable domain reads KAGVTQTPRYLIKTRGQQVTLSCSPISGHRSVSWYQQTPGQGLQFLFEYFSETQRNKGNFPGRFSGRQFSNSRSEMNVSTLELGDSALYLCASSRSLAGGRGDTQYFGPGTRLTVL.

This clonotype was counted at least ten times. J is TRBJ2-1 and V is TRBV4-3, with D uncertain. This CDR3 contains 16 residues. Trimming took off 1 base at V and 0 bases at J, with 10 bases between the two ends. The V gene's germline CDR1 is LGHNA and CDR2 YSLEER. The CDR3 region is CASSQVDGRSYNEQFF. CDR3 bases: TGCGCCAGCAGCCAAGTCGACGGGCGCTCCTACAATGAGCAGTTCTTC.

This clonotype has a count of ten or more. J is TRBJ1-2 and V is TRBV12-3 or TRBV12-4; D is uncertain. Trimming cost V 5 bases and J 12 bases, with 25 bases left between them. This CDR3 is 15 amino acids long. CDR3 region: CASSPLGGPTIANTF. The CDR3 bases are TGTGCCAGCAGTCCCCTGGGAGGCCCAACCATAGCTAACACCTTC.

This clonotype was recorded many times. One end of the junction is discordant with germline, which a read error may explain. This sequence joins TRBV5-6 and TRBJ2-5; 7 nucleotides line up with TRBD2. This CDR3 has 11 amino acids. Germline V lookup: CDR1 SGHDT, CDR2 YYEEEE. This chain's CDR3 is CASSFRREKSF. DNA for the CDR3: TGTGCCAGCAGCTTCCGGCGGGAGAAGTCCTTC.

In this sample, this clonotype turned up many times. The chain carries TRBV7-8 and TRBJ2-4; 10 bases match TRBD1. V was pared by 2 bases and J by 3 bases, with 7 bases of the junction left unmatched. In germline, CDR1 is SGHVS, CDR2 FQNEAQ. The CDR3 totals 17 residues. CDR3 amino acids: CASSLTRQGAFKNIQYF. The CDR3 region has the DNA TGTGCCAGCAGCTTAACCCGACAGGGGGCTTTCAAAAACATTCAGTACTTC.

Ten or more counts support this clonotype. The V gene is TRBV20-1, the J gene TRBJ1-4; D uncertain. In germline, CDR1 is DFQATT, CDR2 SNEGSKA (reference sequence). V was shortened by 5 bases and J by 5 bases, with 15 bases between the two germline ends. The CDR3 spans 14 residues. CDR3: CSASSDGYNEKLFF. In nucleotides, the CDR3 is TGCAGTGCTTCCTCGGACGGATACAATGAAAAACTGTTTTTT.

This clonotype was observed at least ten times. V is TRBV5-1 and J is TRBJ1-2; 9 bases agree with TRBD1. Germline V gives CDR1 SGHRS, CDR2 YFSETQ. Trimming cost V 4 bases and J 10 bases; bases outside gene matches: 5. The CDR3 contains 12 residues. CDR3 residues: CASSPGQGVYTF. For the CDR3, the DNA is TGCGCCAGCAGCCCGGGACAGGGAGTCTACACCTTC.

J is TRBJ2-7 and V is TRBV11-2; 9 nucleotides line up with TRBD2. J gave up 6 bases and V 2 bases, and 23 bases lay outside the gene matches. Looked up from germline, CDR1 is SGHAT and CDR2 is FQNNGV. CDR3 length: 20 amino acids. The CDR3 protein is CASSLSTPLRSSGRSGEQYF. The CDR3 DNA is TGTGCCAGCAGCTTATCTACTCCCCTACGGAGTAGCGGGAGATCTGGCGAGCAGTACTTC.

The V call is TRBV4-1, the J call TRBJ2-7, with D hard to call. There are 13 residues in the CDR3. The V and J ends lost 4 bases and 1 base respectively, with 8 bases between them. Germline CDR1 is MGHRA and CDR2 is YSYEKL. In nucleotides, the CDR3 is TGCGCCAGCAGCCCAAGACGATCCTACGAGCAGTACTTC. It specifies CASSPRRSYEQYF.

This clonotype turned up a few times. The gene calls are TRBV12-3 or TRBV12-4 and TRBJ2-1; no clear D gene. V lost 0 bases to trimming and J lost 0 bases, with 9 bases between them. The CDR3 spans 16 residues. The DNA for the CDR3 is TGTGCCAGCAGTTTAGCGCGAGGAGCCTCCTACAATGAGCAGTTCTTC. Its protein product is CASSLARGASYNEQFF.

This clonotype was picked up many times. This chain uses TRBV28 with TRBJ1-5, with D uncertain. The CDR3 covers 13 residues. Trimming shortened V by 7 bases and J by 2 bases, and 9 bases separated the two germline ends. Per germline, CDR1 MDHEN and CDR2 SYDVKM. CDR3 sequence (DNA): TGTGCCAGCAAAACGGGTGGCAATCAGCCCCAGCATTTT. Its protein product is CASKTGGNQPQHF.